Sequencing of this T cell receptor beta chain was carried out in a study of T-cell memory formation after mild COVID-19. This clonotype has only one observation. This CDR3 has 13 amino acids. Germline V lookup: CDR1 MNHNS, CDR2 SASEGT. V was shortened by 10 bases and J by 8 bases, with 20 bases between the two germline ends. MiXCR was run by TCRdb on the 5' RACE reads, yielding one entry per CDR3 protein. This repertoire shows 280,000 or so distinct CDR3 sequences, roughly 18% found once; its top ten account for 23%. Sequenced sample: PBMCs or a T cell subset sorted from them (not recorded which). V is TRBV6-1 and J is TRBJ1-2; no clear D. This clonotype was sampled from a man in his late teens or twenties who had mild COVID-19 (a few samples of this study predate the infection). Cell type and time point are not known. CDR3 sequence (DNA): TGTGCCACCACCCTCCCGCCGCCGGAAGGCTACACCTTC. It encodes CATTLPPPEGYTF.